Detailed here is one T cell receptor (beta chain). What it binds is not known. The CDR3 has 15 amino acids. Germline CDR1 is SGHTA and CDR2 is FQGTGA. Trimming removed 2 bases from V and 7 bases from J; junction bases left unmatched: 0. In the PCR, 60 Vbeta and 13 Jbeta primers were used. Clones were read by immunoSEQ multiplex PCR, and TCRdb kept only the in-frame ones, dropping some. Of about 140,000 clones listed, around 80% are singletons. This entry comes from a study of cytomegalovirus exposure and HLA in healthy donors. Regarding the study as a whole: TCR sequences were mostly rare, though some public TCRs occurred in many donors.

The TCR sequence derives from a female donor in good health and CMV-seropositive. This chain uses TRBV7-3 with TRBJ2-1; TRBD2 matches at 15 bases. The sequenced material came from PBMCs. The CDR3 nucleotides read TGTGCCAGCAGCTTAGGACTAGCGGGAGGGAATGAGCAGTTCTTC. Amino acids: CASSLGLAGGNEQFF.